This T cell receptor beta chain was recorded in a study of shared clonotypes between healthy human individuals. The CDR3 length is 16 residues. The germline CDR1 and CDR2 sequences are MNHNS and SASEGT. Deletions cut 3 bases from V and 0 bases from J, with 12 bases between. The protocol was immunoSEQ multiplex PCR, while the TCRdb copy is restricted to in-frame clones and leaves out a portion. The table records just over 2,000,000 clones, roughly 95% of them present only once. The rearrangement uses TRBV6-1 and TRBJ1-3; tentatively, D is TRBD1 (6 bases). Sequenced: naive CD4+ T cells sorted from blood. Sample subset: CD45RA+ positively selected. The TCR originated in a man between 18 and 35 years old in good health. CDR3 residues: CASSDRQVFSGNTIYF. Here the CDR3 DNA reads TGTGCCAGCAGTGACAGACAGGTTTTCTCTGGAAACACCATATATTTT.